A selection of T cell receptor beta chains follows, all from one sample in a study of T cells after yellow fever vaccination. MiXCR, applied by TCRdb to the 5' RACE reads, yields one record per CDR3 protein. This sample has more than 95,000 distinct CDR3 sequences, with 8.9% found just once. The input for sequencing was CD8+ T cells sorted from PBMCs, taken on the day of the yellow fever booster vaccination. The receptors were gathered from a young man who received the YFV17D yellow fever vaccine. CDR3s include the opening cysteine and the closing phenylalanine or tryptophan. The order of the fields is CDR3 protein, CDR3 DNA, clone size, D gene, V gene, J gene. A D gene is named only where the DNA matches it firmly. The size field is filled for only some rows; it gives once, few, many or a size class.

CDR3 protein: CASSLPLAGVNEQFF; CDR3 DNA: TGTGCCAGCAGTTTACCACTAGCGGGGGTTAATGAGCAGTTCTTC; clone size: NA; D gene: TRBD2; V gene: TRBV12-3/TRBV12-4; J gene: TRBJ2-1
CDR3 protein: CASSASGQGYTEAFF; CDR3 DNA: TGTGCCAGCAGCGCTTCGGGACAGGGGTACACTGAAGCTTTCTTT; clone size: NA; D gene: TRBD1; V gene: TRBV9; J gene: TRBJ1-1
CDR3 protein: CASSRRSGLAVNEQFF; CDR3 DNA: TGTGCCAGCAGCCGCCGATCCGGACTAGCGGTCAATGAGCAGTTCTTC; clone size: NA; D gene: TRBD2; V gene: TRBV7-3; J gene: TRBJ2-1
CDR3 protein: CASSVIGTGELFF; CDR3 DNA: TGTGCCAGCAGCGTAATTGGGACCGGGGAGCTGTTTTTT; clone size: NA; D gene: NA; V gene: TRBV9; J gene: TRBJ2-2
CDR3 protein: CASSGSPATNEKLFF; CDR3 DNA: TGTGCCAGCAGTGGGTCGCCAGCAACTAATGAAAAACTGTTTTTT; clone size: few; D gene: NA; V gene: TRBV6-5; J gene: TRBJ1-4
CDR3 protein: CASSLEGLPPDTQYF; CDR3 DNA: TGTGCCAGCAGCTTAGAGGGACTTCCGCCAGATACGCAGTATTTT; clone size: NA; D gene: NA; V gene: TRBV7-2; J gene: TRBJ2-3
CDR3 protein: CSVEGSTANYGYTF; CDR3 DNA: TGCAGCGTTGAAGGCTCGACAGCTAACTATGGCTACACCTTC; clone size: few; D gene: NA; V gene: TRBV29-1; J gene: TRBJ1-2
CDR3 protein: CASSQTRQGGVSGIQYF; CDR3 DNA: TGCGCCAGCAGCCAAACCCGACAGGGGGGGGTCAGTGGCATTCAGTACTTC; clone size: NA; D gene: TRBD1; V gene: TRBV4-1; J gene: TRBJ2-4
CDR3 protein: CASSLRTGDPGELFF; CDR3 DNA: TGCGCCAGCAGCTTGCGGACAGGGGACCCCGGGGAGCTGTTTTTT; clone size: few; D gene: TRBD1; V gene: TRBV5-1; J gene: TRBJ2-2
CDR3 protein: CASSLAGTSEETQYF; CDR3 DNA: TGTGCCAGCAGCTTGGCTGGGACTAGCGAAGAGACCCAGTACTTC; clone size: NA; D gene: TRBD2; V gene: TRBV5-4; J gene: TRBJ2-5
CDR3 protein: CASWEDEQYF; CDR3 DNA: TGCGCCAGCTGGGAGGACGAGCAGTACTTC; clone size: few; D gene: NA; V gene: TRBV4-3; J gene: TRBJ2-7
CDR3 protein: CASTPGQGAYEQYF; CDR3 DNA: TGTGCCAGCACCCCGGGACAGGGGGCCTACGAGCAGTACTTC; clone size: NA; D gene: TRBD1; V gene: TRBV3-1; J gene: TRBJ2-7
CDR3 protein: CATSVPGQDSYEQYF; CDR3 DNA: TGTGCCACCAGTGTCCCGGGACAGGACTCCTACGAGCAGTACTTC; clone size: few; D gene: TRBD1; V gene: TRBV24-1; J gene: TRBJ2-7
CDR3 protein: CASSQDGGATQYF; CDR3 DNA: TGTGCCAGCAGCCAAGATGGGGGCGCGACCCAGTACTTC; clone size: many; D gene: NA; V gene: TRBV7-2; J gene: TRBJ2-5
CDR3 protein: CASSQSRGEETQYF; CDR3 DNA: TGCGCCAGCAGCCAAAGCAGGGGAGAAGAGACCCAGTACTTC; clone size: few; D gene: NA; V gene: TRBV4-1; J gene: TRBJ2-5
CDR3 protein: CASSSKALEGNTEAFF; CDR3 DNA: TGTGCCAGCAGTTCTAAGGCTCTCGAAGGCAACACTGAAGCTTTCTTT; clone size: NA; D gene: NA; V gene: TRBV12-3/TRBV12-4; J gene: TRBJ1-1
CDR3 protein: CASSQERTGADTQYF; CDR3 DNA: TGTGCCAGCAGCCAAGAGAGGACGGGCGCAGATACGCAGTATTTT; clone size: NA; D gene: NA; V gene: TRBV4-2; J gene: TRBJ2-3
CDR3 protein: CASIVWGAHGYTF; CDR3 DNA: TGTGCCAGCATAGTCTGGGGGGCGCATGGCTACACCTTC; clone size: few; D gene: NA; V gene: TRBV2; J gene: TRBJ1-2
CDR3 protein: CASSQVPGLSYGYTF; CDR3 DNA: TGCGCCAGCAGCCAAGTACCTGGACTGAGCTATGGCTACACCTTC; clone size: many; D gene: NA; V gene: TRBV4-1; J gene: TRBJ1-2
CDR3 protein: CSGGTSGSTDTQYF; CDR3 DNA: TGCAGCGGAGGGACTAGCGGGTCGACAGATACGCAGTATTTT; clone size: NA; D gene: TRBD2; V gene: TRBV29-1; J gene: TRBJ2-3
CDR3 protein: CASSPAGAGVLDEQFF; CDR3 DNA: TGTGCCAGCAGCCCCGCGGGAGCGGGGGTACTCGATGAGCAGTTCTTC; clone size: few; D gene: TRBD2; V gene: TRBV7-9; J gene: TRBJ2-1
CDR3 protein: CASNPTGNTEAFF; CDR3 DNA: TGTGCCAGCAACCCTACAGGGAACACTGAAGCTTTCTTT; clone size: NA; D gene: NA; V gene: TRBV12-3/TRBV12-4; J gene: TRBJ1-1
CDR3 protein: CASSYRLPLETSGDNSYEQYF; CDR3 DNA: TGTGCCAGCAGTTACCGACTCCCCCTTGAGACTAGCGGGGACAACTCCTACGAGCAGTACTTC; clone size: NA; D gene: TRBD2; V gene: TRBV6-2/TRBV6-3; J gene: TRBJ2-7
CDR3 protein: CASSIERNGFTGELFF; CDR3 DNA: TGTGCCAGTAGTATAGAAAGGAACGGATTCACCGGGGAGCTGTTTTTT; clone size: few; D gene: NA; V gene: TRBV19; J gene: TRBJ2-2
CDR3 protein: CASSQAGVGNQPQHF; CDR3 DNA: TGCGCCAGCAGCCAAGCTGGGGTCGGCAATCAGCCCCAGCATTTT; clone size: NA; D gene: NA; V gene: TRBV4-1; J gene: TRBJ1-5
CDR3 protein: CASGLEDRPSYEQYF; CDR3 DNA: TGTGCCAGCGGCCTTGAGGACAGGCCCTCCTACGAGCAGTACTTC; clone size: many; D gene: TRBD1; V gene: TRBV5-8; J gene: TRBJ2-7
CDR3 protein: CASSHADRGRETQYF; CDR3 DNA: TGCGCCAGCAGCCATGCGGACAGGGGGCGAGAGACCCAGTACTTC; clone size: many; D gene: TRBD1; V gene: TRBV4-1; J gene: TRBJ2-5
CDR3 protein: CASSQDSQETQYF; CDR3 DNA: TGCGCCAGCAGCCAAGACTCCCAAGAGACCCAGTACTTC; clone size: many; D gene: NA; V gene: TRBV4-3; J gene: TRBJ2-5
CDR3 protein: CASSQGGLATAAYEQYF; CDR3 DNA: TGTGCCAGCAGCCAAGGGGGACTAGCGACGGCCGCCTACGAGCAGTACTTC; clone size: few; D gene: TRBD2; V gene: TRBV14; J gene: TRBJ2-7
CDR3 protein: CSVGGRGTEAFF; CDR3 DNA: TGCAGCGTTGGGGGCAGGGGGACTGAAGCTTTCTTT; clone size: few; D gene: TRBD1; V gene: TRBV29-1; J gene: TRBJ1-1
CDR3 protein: CASSQRDARRNSPLHF; CDR3 DNA: TGCGCCAGCAGCCAACGCGACGCCCGCCGTAATTCACCCCTCCACTTT; clone size: few; D gene: NA; V gene: TRBV4-1; J gene: TRBJ1-6
CDR3 protein: CASSSGTEAFF; CDR3 DNA: TGTGCCAGCAGTTCCGGCACTGAAGCTTTCTTT; clone size: many; D gene: NA; V gene: TRBV6-5; J gene: TRBJ1-1
CDR3 protein: CSAIGTSSYNEQFF; CDR3 DNA: TGCAGTGCTATTGGGACAAGCTCCTACAATGAGCAGTTCTTC; clone size: many; D gene: NA; V gene: TRBV20-1; J gene: TRBJ2-1
CDR3 protein: CASSFSGGTDTQYF; CDR3 DNA: TGTGCCAGCAGCTTTAGCGGGGGCACAGATACGCAGTATTTT; clone size: NA; D gene: TRBD2; V gene: TRBV7-2; J gene: TRBJ2-3
CDR3 protein: CASSLGEDSYNEQFF; CDR3 DNA: TGTGCCAGCAGCCTAGGGGAGGACTCCTACAATGAGCAGTTCTTC; clone size: NA; D gene: NA; V gene: TRBV11-2; J gene: TRBJ2-1
CDR3 protein: CASSSQLAGYLDETQYF; CDR3 DNA: TGTGCCAGCAGCTCCCAACTAGCGGGGTATTTAGATGAGACCCAGTACTTC; clone size: few; D gene: TRBD2; V gene: TRBV7-2; J gene: TRBJ2-5